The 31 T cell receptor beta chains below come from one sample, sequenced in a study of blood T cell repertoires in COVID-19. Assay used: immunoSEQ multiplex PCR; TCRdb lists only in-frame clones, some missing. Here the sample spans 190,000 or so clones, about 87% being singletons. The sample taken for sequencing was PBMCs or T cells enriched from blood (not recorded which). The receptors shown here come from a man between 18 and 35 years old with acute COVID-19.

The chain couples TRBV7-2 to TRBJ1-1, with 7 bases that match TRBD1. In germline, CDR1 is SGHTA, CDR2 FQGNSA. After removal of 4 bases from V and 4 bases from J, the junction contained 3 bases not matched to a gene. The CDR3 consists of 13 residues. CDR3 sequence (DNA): TGTGCCAGCAGCTCAAACAGGGGCACTGAAGCTTTCTTT. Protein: CASSSNRGTEAFF.

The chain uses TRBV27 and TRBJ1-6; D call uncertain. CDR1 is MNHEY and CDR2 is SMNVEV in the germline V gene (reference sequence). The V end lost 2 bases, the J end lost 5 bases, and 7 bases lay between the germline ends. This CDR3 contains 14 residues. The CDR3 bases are TGTGCCAGCAGTTTAGTCGGGGATAATTCACCCCTCCACTTT. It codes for CASSLVGDNSPLHF.

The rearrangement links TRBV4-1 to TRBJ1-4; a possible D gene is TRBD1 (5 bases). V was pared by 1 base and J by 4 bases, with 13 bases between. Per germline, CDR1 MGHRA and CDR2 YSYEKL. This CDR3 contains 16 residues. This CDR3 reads CASSQAPGQSNEKLFF. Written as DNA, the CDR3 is TGCGCCAGCAGCCAAGCCCCAGGGCAGAGTAATGAAAAACTGTTTTTT.

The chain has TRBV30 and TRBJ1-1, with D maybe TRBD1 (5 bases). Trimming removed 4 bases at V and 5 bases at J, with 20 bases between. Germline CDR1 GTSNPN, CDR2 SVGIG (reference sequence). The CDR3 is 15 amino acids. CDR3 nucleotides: TGTGCCTGGAAACGATGGGGCAGGGTGGTGACTGAAGCTTTCTTT. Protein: CAWKRWGRVVTEAFF.

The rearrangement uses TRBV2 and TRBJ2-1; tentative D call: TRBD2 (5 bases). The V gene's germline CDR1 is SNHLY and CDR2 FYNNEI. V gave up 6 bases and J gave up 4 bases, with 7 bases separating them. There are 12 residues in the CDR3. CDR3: CASRLVYNEQFF. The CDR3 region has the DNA TGTGCCAGCAGACTAGTTTACAATGAGCAGTTCTTC. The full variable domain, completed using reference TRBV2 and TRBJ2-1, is EPEVTQTPSHQVTQMGQEVILRCVPISNHLYFYWYRQILGQKVEFLVSFYNNEISEKSEIFDDQFSVERPDGSNFTLKIRSTKLEDSAMYFCASRLVYNEQFFGPGTRLTVL.

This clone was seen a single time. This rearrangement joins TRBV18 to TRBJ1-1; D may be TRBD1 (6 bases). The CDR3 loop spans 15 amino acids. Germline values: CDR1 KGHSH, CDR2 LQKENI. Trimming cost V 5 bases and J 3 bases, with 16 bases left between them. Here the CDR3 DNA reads TGTGCCAGCTCAGCCGAACAGGGCCCCGACACTGAAGCTTTCTTT. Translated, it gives CASSAEQGPDTEAFF.

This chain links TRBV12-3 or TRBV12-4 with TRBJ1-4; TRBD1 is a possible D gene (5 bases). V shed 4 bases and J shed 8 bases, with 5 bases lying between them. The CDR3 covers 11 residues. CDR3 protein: CASSSGEKLFF. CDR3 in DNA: TGTGCCAGCAGTTCAGGGGAAAAACTGTTTTTT.

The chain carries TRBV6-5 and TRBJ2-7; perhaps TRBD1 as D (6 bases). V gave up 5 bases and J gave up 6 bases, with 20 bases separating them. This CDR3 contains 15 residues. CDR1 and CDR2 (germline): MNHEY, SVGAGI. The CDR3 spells CASSRQVELPTEQYF. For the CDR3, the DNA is TGTGCCAGCAGTAGACAGGTCGAGCTTCCTACCGAGCAGTACTTC.

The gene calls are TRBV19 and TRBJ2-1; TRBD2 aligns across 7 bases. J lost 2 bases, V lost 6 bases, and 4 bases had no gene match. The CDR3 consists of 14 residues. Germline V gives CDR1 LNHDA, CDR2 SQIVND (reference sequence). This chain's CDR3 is CASSLAVPYNEQFF. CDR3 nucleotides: TGTGCCAGTAGCCTAGCGGTTCCCTACAATGAGCAGTTCTTC.

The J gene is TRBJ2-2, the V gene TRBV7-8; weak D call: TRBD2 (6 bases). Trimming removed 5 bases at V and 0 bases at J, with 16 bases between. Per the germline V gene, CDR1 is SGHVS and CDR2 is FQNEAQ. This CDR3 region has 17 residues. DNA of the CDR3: TGTGCCAGCAGCCTCAGGAGGGACTCCCCGAACACCGGGGAGCTGTTTTTT. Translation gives CASSLRRDSPNTGELFF.

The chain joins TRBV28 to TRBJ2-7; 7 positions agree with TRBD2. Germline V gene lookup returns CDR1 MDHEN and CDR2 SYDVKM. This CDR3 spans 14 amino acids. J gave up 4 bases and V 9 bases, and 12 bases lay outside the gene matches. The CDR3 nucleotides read TGTGCCAGTTGCGTGGGGCTAGCGGCTTACGAGCAGTACTTC. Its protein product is CASCVGLAAYEQYF.

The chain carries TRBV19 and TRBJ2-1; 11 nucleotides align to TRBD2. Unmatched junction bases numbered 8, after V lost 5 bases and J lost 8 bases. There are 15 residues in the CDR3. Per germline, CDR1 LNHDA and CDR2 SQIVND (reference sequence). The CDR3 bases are TGTGCCAGTAGTCCCTTAGCGGGAGGGAAGTATGAGCAGTTCTTC. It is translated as CASSPLAGGKYEQFF.

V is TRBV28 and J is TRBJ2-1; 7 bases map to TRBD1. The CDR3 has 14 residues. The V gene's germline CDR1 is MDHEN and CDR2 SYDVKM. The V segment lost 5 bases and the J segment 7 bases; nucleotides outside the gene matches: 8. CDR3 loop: CASSIQQGRNEQFF. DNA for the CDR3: TGTGCCAGCAGTATCCAACAGGGGCGGAATGAGCAGTTCTTC.

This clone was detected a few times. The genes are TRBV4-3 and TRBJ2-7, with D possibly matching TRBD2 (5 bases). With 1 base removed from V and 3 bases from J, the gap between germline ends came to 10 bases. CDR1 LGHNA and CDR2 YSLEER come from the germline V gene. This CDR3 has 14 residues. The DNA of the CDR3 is TGCGCCAGCAGCCAAGTTTATGAGGGCTACGAGCAGTACTTC. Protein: CASSQVYEGYEQYF.

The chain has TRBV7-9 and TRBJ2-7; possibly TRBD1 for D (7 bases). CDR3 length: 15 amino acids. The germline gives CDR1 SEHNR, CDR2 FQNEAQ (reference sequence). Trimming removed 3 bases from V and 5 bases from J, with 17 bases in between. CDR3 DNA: TGTGCCAGCAGCTTCTCCTCCAGGGGGGTCCACGAGCAGTACTTC. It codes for CASSFSSRGVHEQYF.

DNA of the CDR3: TGTGCCAGCTCACCACCTCGTCGCCAAGAGACCCAGTACTTC. It translates to CASSPPRRQETQYF. The rearrangement joins TRBV18 to TRBJ2-5; D ambiguous. Germline lookup yields CDR1 KGHSH and CDR2 LQKENI. The V end was cut by 0 bases, the J end by 1 base, with 6 bases between. There are 14 residues in the CDR3.

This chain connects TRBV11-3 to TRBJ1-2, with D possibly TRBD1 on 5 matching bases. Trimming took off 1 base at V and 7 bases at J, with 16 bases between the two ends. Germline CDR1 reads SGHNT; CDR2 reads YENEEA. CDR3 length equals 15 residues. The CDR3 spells CASSLVAGRSSGYTF. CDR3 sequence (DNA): TGTGCCAGCAGCTTAGTGGCAGGGAGGTCGTCTGGCTACACCTTC.

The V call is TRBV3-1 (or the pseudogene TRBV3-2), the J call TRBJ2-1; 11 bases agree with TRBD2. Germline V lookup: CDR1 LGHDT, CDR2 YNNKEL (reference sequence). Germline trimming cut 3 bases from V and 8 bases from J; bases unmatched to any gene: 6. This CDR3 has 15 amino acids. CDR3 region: CASSQGTSGSDEQFF. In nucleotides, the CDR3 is TGTGCCAGCAGCCAGGGTACTAGCGGGAGCGATGAGCAGTTCTTC.

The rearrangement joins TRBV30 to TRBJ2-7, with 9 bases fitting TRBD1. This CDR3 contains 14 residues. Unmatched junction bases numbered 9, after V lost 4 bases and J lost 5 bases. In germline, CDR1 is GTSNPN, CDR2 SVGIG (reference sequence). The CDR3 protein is CAWNPGQGLHEQYF. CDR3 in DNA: TGTGCCTGGAACCCGGGACAGGGTCTCCACGAGCAGTACTTC.

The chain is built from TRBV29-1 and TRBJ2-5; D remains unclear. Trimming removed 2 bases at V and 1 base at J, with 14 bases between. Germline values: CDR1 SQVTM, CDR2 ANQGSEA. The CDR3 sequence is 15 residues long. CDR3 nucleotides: TGCAGCGTTGAATCCCGGTTGAGTCCCCAAGAGACCCAGTACTTC. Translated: CSVESRLSPQETQYF. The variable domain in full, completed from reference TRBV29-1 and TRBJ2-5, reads SAVISQKPSRDICQRGTSLTIQCQVDSQVTMMFWYRQQPGQSLTLIATANQGSEATYESGFVIDKFPISRPNLTFSTLTVSNMSPEDSSIYLCSVESRLSPQETQYFGPGTRLLVL.

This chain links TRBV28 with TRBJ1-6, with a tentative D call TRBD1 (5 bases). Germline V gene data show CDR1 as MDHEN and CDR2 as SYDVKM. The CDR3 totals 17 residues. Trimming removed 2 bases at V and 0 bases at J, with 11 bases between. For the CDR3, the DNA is TGTGCCAGCAGTTTAGGGCAGGGTCGCTCCTATAATTCACCCCTCCACTTT. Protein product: CASSLGQGRSYNSPLHF. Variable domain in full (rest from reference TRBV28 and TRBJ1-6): DVKVTQSSRYLVKRTGEKVFLECVQDMDHENMFWYRQDPGLGLRLIYFSYDVKMKEKGDIPEGYSVSREKKERFSLILESASTNQTSMYLCASSLGQGRSYNSPLHFGNGTRLTVT.

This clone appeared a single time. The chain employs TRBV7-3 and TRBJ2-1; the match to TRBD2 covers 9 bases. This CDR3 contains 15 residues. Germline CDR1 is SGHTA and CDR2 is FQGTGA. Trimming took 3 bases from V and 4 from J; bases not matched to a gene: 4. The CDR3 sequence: CASSFRLAAYNEQFF. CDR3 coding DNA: TGTGCCAGCAGCTTCCGACTAGCGGCTTACAATGAGCAGTTCTTC.

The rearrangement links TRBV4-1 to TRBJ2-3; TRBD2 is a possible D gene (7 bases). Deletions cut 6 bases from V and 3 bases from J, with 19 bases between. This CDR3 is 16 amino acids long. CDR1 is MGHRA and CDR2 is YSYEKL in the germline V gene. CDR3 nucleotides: TGCGCCAGCAGTCGCTTCGGCGGGGGCTTAACAGATACGCAGTATTTT. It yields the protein CASSRFGGGLTDTQYF.

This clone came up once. CDR3 in DNA: TGCGCCAGCAGCCCTTACGGTAGCGGTGGGGCATATGGCTACACCTTC. Translation: CASSPYGSGGAYGYTF. The chain uses TRBV4-1 and TRBJ1-2; tentative D call: TRBD1 (5 bases). The CDR3 extends over 16 amino acids. Trimming took off 4 bases at V and 5 bases at J, with 20 bases between the two ends. The germline V gene encodes CDR1 MGHRA and CDR2 YSYEKL.

The CDR3 spells CASSIQTGAYAGANVLTF. CDR3 DNA sequence: TGTGCCAGTAGTATTCAGACAGGTGCTTACGCTGGGGCCAACGTCCTGACTTTC. The chain combines TRBV19 with TRBJ2-6; TRBD1 might be the D (6 bases). The V end was cut by 3 bases, the J end by 2 bases, with 17 bases between. The germline V gene has CDR1 LNHDA and CDR2 SQIVND (reference sequence). This CDR3 region has 18 residues.

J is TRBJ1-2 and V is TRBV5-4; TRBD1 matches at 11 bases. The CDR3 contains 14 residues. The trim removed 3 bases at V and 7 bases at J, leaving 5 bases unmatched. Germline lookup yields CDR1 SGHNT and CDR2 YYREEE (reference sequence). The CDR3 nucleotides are TGTGCCAGCAGCTGGGACAGGGGGGTTTTTGGCTACACCTTC. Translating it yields CASSWDRGVFGYTF.

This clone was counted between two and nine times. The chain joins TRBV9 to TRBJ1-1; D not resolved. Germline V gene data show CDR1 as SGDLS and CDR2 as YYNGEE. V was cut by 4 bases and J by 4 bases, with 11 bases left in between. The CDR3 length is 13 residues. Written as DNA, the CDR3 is TGTGCCAGCAGCCCCCTCGGGATCACTGAAGCTTTCTTT. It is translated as CASSPLGITEAFF.

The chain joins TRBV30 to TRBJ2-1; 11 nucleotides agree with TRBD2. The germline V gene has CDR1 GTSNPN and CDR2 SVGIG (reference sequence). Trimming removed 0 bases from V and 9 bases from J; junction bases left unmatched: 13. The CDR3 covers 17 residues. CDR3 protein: CAWSVSLAGGKWSEQFF. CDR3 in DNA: TGTGCCTGGAGTGTTAGTCTAGCGGGAGGAAAGTGGAGTGAGCAGTTCTTC.

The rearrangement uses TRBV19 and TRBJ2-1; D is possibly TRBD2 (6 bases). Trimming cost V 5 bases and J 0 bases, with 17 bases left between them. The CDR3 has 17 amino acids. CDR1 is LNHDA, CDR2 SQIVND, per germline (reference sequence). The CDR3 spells CASSSEGRGYSYNEQFF. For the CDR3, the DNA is TGTGCCAGTAGTTCCGAGGGGCGGGGATACTCCTACAATGAGCAGTTCTTC. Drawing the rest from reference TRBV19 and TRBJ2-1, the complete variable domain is DGGITQSPKYLFRKEGQNVTLSCEQNLNHDAMYWYRQDPGQGLRLIYYSQIVNDFQKGDIAEGYSVSREKKESFPLTVTSAQKNPTAFYLCASSSEGRGYSYNEQFFGPGTRLTVL.

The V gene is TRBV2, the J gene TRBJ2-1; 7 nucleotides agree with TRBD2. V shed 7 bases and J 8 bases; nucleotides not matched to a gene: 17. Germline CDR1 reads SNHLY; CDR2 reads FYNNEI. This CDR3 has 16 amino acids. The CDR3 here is CASKKGPRGVSDEQFF. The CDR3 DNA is TGTGCCAGCAAAAAGGGCCCCCGGGGGGTCAGCGATGAGCAGTTCTTC.

CDR3 sequence (DNA): TGTGCCAGCAGCCCGGGATCATCCCCCGGGACAGATGTTCAGTACTTC. Translating it yields CASSPGSSPGTDVQYF. The chain recombines TRBV4-2 with TRBJ2-4; 7 bases are shared with TRBD1. The CDR3 totals 16 residues. CDR1 is LGHNA and CDR2 is YNFKEQ in the germline V gene. J lost 11 bases, V lost 4 bases, and 17 bases had no gene match.